This TCR beta chain was obtained from a study of T cell responses to AZD1222 COVID-19 vaccine. Overall study context: Combined were second doses at about 4 or about 12 weeks.

Findings and caveats of the study: Repertoire sampling happened only post peak T cell response. When two AZD1222 doses had been given, Spike-specific TCR breadth and depth rose. Clonal diversity may have been underestimated, and the donors were mostly white British, with more females than males.

The CDR3 totals 19 residues. The sample holds one count of this clone. The antigen is not known. Measured with immunoSEQ multiplex PCR; TCRdb has only the in-frame clones, and not every one. This table holds some 96,000 clones, around 87% found once. The J gene is TRBJ2-7, the V gene TRBV21-1; the D call of TRBD2 is as the table states it, not checked on the DNA. TRBV21-1 constitutes a pseudogene. This TCR came from an adult in good health. Sample: peripheral blood, taken on day 0 of AZD1222 vaccination. The CDR3 DNA reads as TGTGCCAGCAGCGCCACTTTGGGGCTAGCGGGAGGCCGGACGCGGGAGCAGTACTTC. Its translation: CASSATLGLAGGRTREQYF.